The 20 T cell receptor beta chains below were found in one sample sequenced in a study of cytomegalovirus exposure and HLA in healthy donors. 13 Jbeta primers and 60 Vbeta primers were used for the PCR. Here immunoSEQ multiplex PCR was the method, and the copy in TCRdb shows in-frame clones only, minus some. The data show some 91,000 clones, approximately 89% seen once. The source material was PBMCs. These receptors all come from a man aged 25 to 40 in good health and CMV-seropositive.

This clone was observed a single time. This chain uses TRBV6-4 with TRBJ1-1, with unresolved D. The germline V gene has CDR1 MRHNA and CDR2 SNTAGT. The V and J ends lost 4 bases and 4 bases respectively, with 10 bases between them. The CDR3 runs to 13 residues. The CDR3 DNA sequence: TGTGCCAGCAGTGTTGATCCACTCACTGAAGCTTTCTTT. Translated, it gives CASSVDPLTEAFF.

V gene TRBV2 combines with J gene TRBJ2-7, with 7 bases lining up with TRBD2. The CDR3 sequence is 16 residues long. The V and J ends lost 6 bases and 5 bases, in that order; junction bases with no gene match: 16. Germline V gene data show CDR1 as SNHLY and CDR2 as FYNNEI. The CDR3 reads CASSLGGIGTSHEQYF. In nucleotides, the CDR3 is TGTGCCAGCAGCTTGGGGGGGATTGGGACTTCCCACGAGCAGTACTTC.

The chain couples TRBV28 to TRBJ2-7; TRBD2 aligns across 7 bases. J lost 0 bases, V lost 4 bases, and 9 bases had no gene match. Germline lookup yields CDR1 MDHEN and CDR2 SYDVKM. The CDR3 is 16 amino acids. The DNA of the CDR3 is TGTGCCAGCAGTTCAGCGACTAGCCGAAGCTCCTACGAGCAGTACTTC. Residues: CASSSATSRSSYEQYF.

V gene TRBV29-1 combines with J gene TRBJ1-3; 11 bases are a match to TRBD1. V was pared by 6 bases and J by 6 bases, with 4 bases of the junction left unmatched. The CDR3 is 13 amino acids. The V gene's germline CDR1 is SQVTM and CDR2 ANQGSEA. CDR3 protein: CSVRTGGENTIYF. The DNA of the CDR3 is TGCAGCGTCAGGACAGGGGGCGAAAACACCATATATTTT.

This clone appeared a single time. The V call is TRBV5-4, the J call TRBJ2-7, with D possibly matching TRBD2 (5 bases). The germline gives CDR1 SGHNT, CDR2 YYREEE (reference sequence). V was cut by 4 bases and J by 3 bases, with 11 bases left in between. The CDR3 has 13 residues. CDR3 amino acids: CASSRYGSYEQYF. CDR3 coding DNA: TGTGCCAGCAGCCGTTATGGGAGCTACGAGCAGTACTTC.

The CDR3 nucleotides read TGTGCCAGCAGTTTACTGGCAGGGGGTTGGCAGCCCCAGCATTTT. This codes for CASSLLAGGWQPQHF. The V gene is TRBV28, the J gene TRBJ1-5; TRBD1 matches at 7 bases. Germline CDR1 MDHEN, CDR2 SYDVKM. After removal of 2 bases from V and 7 bases from J, the junction contained 8 bases not matched to a gene. This CDR3 region has 15 residues.

This chain connects TRBV15 to TRBJ1-1; D gene unclear. Trimming pared 3 bases from V and 3 bases from J, leaving 11 bases between. The CDR3 covers 14 residues. Germline V gene data show CDR1 as LNHNV and CDR2 as YYDKDF (reference sequence). CDR3 sequence (DNA): TGTGCCACCAGCAGGAACAGAGCTTACACTGAAGCTTTCTTT. Its protein product is CATSRNRAYTEAFF.

This clone was found once. The chain has TRBV28 and TRBJ1-5; possibly TRBD1 for D (5 bases). Trimming shortened V by 8 bases and J by 3 bases, and 20 bases separated the two germline ends. Germline loops: CDR1 MDHEN, CDR2 SYDVKM. The CDR3 is 16 amino acids. The CDR3: CASRPLGGGINQPQHF. In DNA, the CDR3 is TGTGCCAGCCGACCATTGGGGGGGGGAATCAATCAGCCCCAGCATTTT. The variable domain in full, with the rest retrieved from reference TRBV28 and TRBJ1-5, is DVKVTQSSRYLVKRTGEKVFLECVQDMDHENMFWYRQDPGLGLRLIYFSYDVKMKEKGDIPEGYSVSREKKERFSLILESASTNQTSMYLCASRPLGGGINQPQHFGDGTRLSIL.

This clone was counted a few times. The chain is built from TRBV7-6 and TRBJ2-7; D remains unclear. V dropped 2 bases and J dropped 2 bases, with 13 bases sitting between them. Germline V CDR1 and CDR2: SGHVS, FNYEAQ. The CDR3 length is 15 residues. CDR3 protein: CASSLSPAHAYEQYF. CDR3 sequence (DNA): TGTGCCAGCAGCTTAAGCCCTGCCCACGCCTACGAGCAGTACTTC.

The chain is built from TRBV5-4 and TRBJ2-3; 12 bases align to TRBD2. Germline trimming cut 4 bases from V and 4 bases from J; bases unmatched to any gene: 7. The CDR3 sequence is 16 residues long. The germline V gene encodes CDR1 SGHNT and CDR2 YYREEE (reference sequence). The CDR3 here is CASSLGLAGTSDTQYF. The CDR3 coding sequence is TGTGCCAGCAGCCTTGGACTAGCGGGAACTTCAGATACGCAGTATTTT.

The rearrangement links TRBV5-1 to TRBJ2-7; D is perhaps TRBD1 (6 bases). The CDR3 sequence is 17 residues long. Germline V gene lookup returns CDR1 SGHRS and CDR2 YFSETQ. The V end was cut by 4 bases, the J end by 3 bases, with 23 bases between. The CDR3 nucleotides read TGCGCCAGCAGCAATGTCCCCTCCGGACAGCAAGTCTACGAGCAGTACTTC. Encoded protein: CASSNVPSGQQVYEQYF. Full variable domain (remainder filled in from reference TRBV5-1 and TRBJ2-7): KAGVTQTPRYLIKTRGQQVTLSCSPISGHRSVSWYQQTPGQGLQFLFEYFSETQRNKGNFPGRFSGRQFSNSRSEMNVSTLELGDSALYLCASSNVPSGQQVYEQYFGPGTRLTVT.

The rearrangement joins TRBV28 to TRBJ1-4, with 10 bases identical to TRBD1. This CDR3 is built from 14 residues. The junction had 5 bases not matched to a gene; V was cut back by 5 bases and J by 8 bases. Germline values: CDR1 MDHEN, CDR2 SYDVKM. The CDR3 is CASSRTGGNEKLFF. CDR3 DNA: TGTGCCAGCAGTAGGACAGGGGGGAACGAAAAACTGTTTTTT.

V is TRBV18 and J is TRBJ1-5, with D unresolved. Trimming pared 2 bases from V and 6 bases from J, leaving 14 bases between. CDR3 length: 15 residues. Germline CDR1 is KGHSH and CDR2 is LQKENI. The DNA of the CDR3 is TGTGCCAGCTCACCATCCACGCTAGTGGGTCAGCCCCAGCATTTT. Its protein product is CASSPSTLVGQPQHF.

This clone was picked up one time. This sequence joins TRBV27 and TRBJ2-6; D is perhaps TRBD2 (5 bases). CDR1 and CDR2 from the germline V gene are MNHEY and SMNVEV (reference sequence). The CDR3 is made up of 13 amino acids. Trimming removed 9 bases from V and 0 bases from J, with 6 bases in between. The CDR3 is CASRDSGANVLTF. The CDR3 coding sequence is TGTGCCAGTCGGGACTCTGGGGCCAACGTCCTGACTTTC.

The J gene is TRBJ2-5, the V gene TRBV14; 8 bases align to TRBD1. TRBJ2-7 matches the DNA end more closely, so the J call is doubtful. There are 14 residues in the CDR3. Germline CDR1 and CDR2: SGHDN and FVKESK. CDR3 residues: CASSTTGGTYEQYF. As DNA, the CDR3 is TGTGCCAGCAGCACAACAGGGGGTACCTACGAGCAGTACTTC.

The chain combines TRBV5-6 with TRBJ1-2; possibly TRBD1 for D (6 bases). The CDR3 runs 15 residues. The germline gives CDR1 SGHDT, CDR2 YYEEEE. V lost 2 bases to trimming and J lost 2 bases, with 13 bases between them. CDR3 nucleotides: TGTGCCAGCAGCTTAGAGGACAGAGGAAACTATGGCTACACCTTC. This codes for CASSLEDRGNYGYTF.

The chain links TRBV29-1 to TRBJ2-7; 7 bases line up with TRBD1. The CDR3 loop spans 13 amino acids. Per germline, CDR1 SQVTM and CDR2 ANQGSEA. V trimming: 6 bases; J trimming: 0 bases; junction bases outside the gene matches: 5. The CDR3 bases are TGCAGCGTCGGACAGGAATTCTCCTACGAGCAGTACTTC. Residues: CSVGQEFSYEQYF.

The chain links TRBV27 to TRBJ2-1, with 7 bases identical to TRBD1. The germline V gene encodes CDR1 MNHEY and CDR2 SMNVEV (reference sequence). V gave up 2 bases and J gave up 7 bases; unmatched junction bases: 5. The length of the CDR3 is 14 residues. CDR3 DNA: TGTGCCAGCAGTTTACGTTGGGACAGAAATGAGCAGTTCTTC. The encoded protein is CASSLRWDRNEQFF.

The rearrangement links TRBV4-2 to TRBJ2-1; TRBD2 agrees at 10 bases. The V and J ends lost 2 bases and 2 bases, in that order; junction bases with no gene match: 9. The V gene's germline CDR1 is LGHNA and CDR2 YNFKEQ. The CDR3 length is 18 residues. The CDR3 loop is CASSQSSRTSGPYNEQFF. In DNA form, the CDR3 reads TGTGCCAGCAGCCAAAGCTCCCGGACTAGCGGACCCTACAATGAGCAGTTCTTC.

This clone was seen a single time. V gene TRBV4-1 combines with J gene TRBJ2-2, with D uncertain. V lost 0 bases and J lost 0, with 11 bases in between. This CDR3 spans 17 amino acids. Per germline, CDR1 MGHRA and CDR2 YSYEKL. CDR3 sequence reads: CASSQEISASNTGELFF. CDR3 sequence (DNA): TGCGCCAGCAGCCAAGAAATTTCTGCGTCGAACACCGGGGAGCTGTTTTTT.